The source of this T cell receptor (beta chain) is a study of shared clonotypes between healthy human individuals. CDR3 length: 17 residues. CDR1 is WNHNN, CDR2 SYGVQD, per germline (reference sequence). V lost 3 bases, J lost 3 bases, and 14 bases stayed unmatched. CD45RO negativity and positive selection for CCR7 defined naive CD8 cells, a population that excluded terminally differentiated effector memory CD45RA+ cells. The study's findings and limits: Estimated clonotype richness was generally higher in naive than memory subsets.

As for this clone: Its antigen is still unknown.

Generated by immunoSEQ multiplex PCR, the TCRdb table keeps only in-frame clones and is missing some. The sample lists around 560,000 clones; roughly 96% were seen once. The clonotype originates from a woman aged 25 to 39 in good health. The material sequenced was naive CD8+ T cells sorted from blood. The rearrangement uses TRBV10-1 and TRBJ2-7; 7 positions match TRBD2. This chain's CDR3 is CASSDRSLGLAVYEQYF. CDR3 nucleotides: TGCGCCAGCAGTGACCGGTCGTTGGGCCTAGCGGTCTACGAGCAGTACTTC.